This TCR beta chain was recovered during a study of T cell repertoires in cytomegalovirus infection. Looking at the study overall: The study used recently identified HLA-C-restricted and well-studied HLA-B-restricted CMV epitopes. Public TCR beta signatures marked donors with CMV infection and the matching HLA. Notes on the study in general: Summed frequency of shared TCR beta families picked out CMV carriers who also had the relevant HLA. Ex vivo responses were dominated by HLA-C-restricted CMV-specific TCR beta clonotypes.

Via MiXCR, TCRdb re-called the reads, giving one row per CDR3 protein. The repertoire holds fewer than 950,000 distinct CDR3 sequences, with approximately 30% as singletons. J gave up 0 bases and V 6 bases, and 6 bases lay outside the gene matches. Germline lookup yields CDR1 SGHDT and CDR2 YYEEEE. The CDR3 spans 15 residues. This clonotype was seen only a few times. As yet, its antigen is unknown. This clonotype was obtained from a human donor in good health (CMV status not recorded). Some clones in this sample may be carry-over from other donors' samples. The sequences come from cultured CD8+ T cells from PBMCs, collected from culture after CMV antigen stimulation. The V call is TRBV5-6, the J call TRBJ2-1, with 7 bases that match TRBD2. CDR3 nucleotide sequence: TGTGCCAGCAAAACAGCGGGGTACTCCTACAATGAGCAGTTCTTC. This translates into CASKTAGYSYNEQFF.